The rows below give T cell receptor beta chains drawn from one sample of a study of blood T cell repertoires in COVID-19. The method was immunoSEQ multiplex PCR; TCRdb's version includes in-frame clones alone and lacks a portion of them. The sample carries 100,000 to 150,000 clones, about 85% recorded once. The sequenced material came from peripheral blood. These receptors came from a woman of 80 years or more with acute or convalescent COVID-19. Both conserved end residues are part of each CDR3. A D gene is named only where the DNA matches it firmly. The listing skips clone size in some rows; elsewhere it reads once, few, many or a size class.

j_gene	len	d_gene	abundance	v_gene	CDR3nt	CDR3aa
TRBJ2-2	12	-	-	TRBV19	TGTGCCAGTAGTATTTCGGGCGGGGAGCTGTTTTTT	CASSISGGELFF
TRBJ2-3	14	TRBD2	once	TRBV7-3	TGTGCCAGCAGCTTTGGGACTAGCTCGGATACGCAGTATTTT	CASSFGTSSDTQYF
TRBJ2-3	18	TRBD2	-	TRBV11-2	TGTGCCAGCAGCTTAGATCCCCCAGCGGGGGGGCCGAGGAGTACGCAGTATTTT	CASSLDPPAGGPRSTQYF
TRBJ2-7	13	-	-	TRBV18	TGTGCCAGCTCACCATCAGGGGCCGGCGAGCAGTACTTC	CASSPSGAGEQYF
TRBJ2-1	16	TRBD1	-	TRBV5-6	TGTGCCAGCAGCTTGAGGACAGGGGACTCCTACAATGAGCAGTTCTTC	CASSLRTGDSYNEQFF
TRBJ2-1	15	-	-	TRBV5-1	TGCGCCAGCAGCTTGGAGGGGGGGCCCTACAATGAGCAGTTCTTC	CASSLEGGPYNEQFF
TRBJ2-7	14	-	-	TRBV7-6	TGTGCCAGCAGTGCCGGACTGTCCTCCTACGAGCAGTACTTC	CASSAGLSSYEQYF
TRBJ2-7	16	-	-	TRBV15	TGTGCCACCAGCAGAGAGTTAGGAAGGGGATCCTACGAGCAGTACTTC	CATSRELGRGSYEQYF
TRBJ1-1	13	-	-	TRBV9	TGTGCCAGCAGCGAGCAGGTTTACACTGAAGCTTTCTTT	CASSEQVYTEAFF
TRBJ2-7	16	TRBD1	-	TRBV7-2	TGTGCCAGCAGCAATGCCCGAGGACAGGGCTCCTACGAGCAGTACTTC	CASSNARGQGSYEQYF
TRBJ1-4	18	-	-	TRBV28	TGTGCCAGCAGTTCTGCAGGGGCAGCCGCCGGACCTAATGAAAAACTGTTTTTT	CASSSAGAAAGPNEKLFF
TRBJ1-1	15	-	-	TRBV7-3	TGTGCCAGCAGCCCCCAGAGGGGGAGTGTTTCTGAAGCTTTCTTT	CASSPQRGSVSEAFF
TRBJ2-3	17	TRBD2	-	TRBV27	TGTGCCAGCAGTTTGGCGGGGGGAGGTTATAGCACAGATACGCAGTATTTT	CASSLAGGGYSTDTQYF
TRBJ1-5	13	TRBD1	-	TRBV6-5	TGTGCCAGCAGACAGGGGATGGATCAGCCCCAGCATTTT	CASRQGMDQPQHF
TRBJ1-1	13	-	-	TRBV12-3/TRBV12-4	TGTGCCAGCAAAAAGGCAGGGGTGGGTGAAGCTTTCTTT	CASKKAGVGEAFF
TRBJ1-1	12	-	-	TRBV28	TGTGCCAGCCAGAAGATGAACACTGAAGCTTTCTTT	CASQKMNTEAFF
TRBJ1-2	12	-	few	TRBV2	TGTGCCAGCAGTGCGGGGAACTATGGCTACACCTTC	CASSAGNYGYTF
TRBJ1-6	14	-	-	TRBV4-1	TGCGCCAGCAGCCAAGTCCAAGGAGATTCACCCCTCCACTTT	CASSQVQGDSPLHF
TRBJ2-6	16	-	-	TRBV27	TGTGCCAGCAGTCCCCGGGACAACTCTGGGGCCAACGTCCTGACTTTC	CASSPRDNSGANVLTF
TRBJ1-1	15	-	-	TRBV10-3	TGTGCCATCAGTGATTCCGACAGACCGAACACTGAAGCTTTCTTT	CAISDSDRPNTEAFF
TRBJ1-2	15	-	-	TRBV4-1	TGCGCCAGCAGCCAACAGGACAGCCCCTCGGGTGGCTACACCTTC	CASSQQDSPSGGYTF
TRBJ1-6	11	TRBD1	-	TRBV12-3/TRBV12-4	TGTGCCAGCAGTCAGGGGGAACCCCTCCACTTT	CASSQGEPLHF
TRBJ1-1	16	TRBD1	-	TRBV4-3	TGCGCCAGCAGCCAAGATCAGGGGACAGGGAGGGCTGAAGCTTTCTTT	CASSQDQGTGRAEAFF
TRBJ2-1	16	-	-	TRBV18	TGTGCCAGCTCACCTCCAAGTGGGCTTCGGAACAATGAGCAGTTCTTC	CASSPPSGLRNNEQFF
TRBJ2-1	14	-	-	TRBV2	TGTGCCAGCAGTGTAAACTCGCTGACGGGTGAGCAGTTCTTC	CASSVNSLTGEQFF
TRBJ1-4	14	TRBD1	-	TRBV15	TGTGCCACCAGCAGTAGACAGGGTAATGAAAAACTGTTTTTT	CATSSRQGNEKLFF
TRBJ2-5	13	-	-	TRBV2	TGTGCCAGCAAACGGACAGAATCGGAGACCCAGTACTTC	CASKRTESETQYF
TRBJ1-3	13	-	-	TRBV5-5	TGTGCCAGCAGTTCCATTCCTGGAAACACCATATATTTT	CASSSIPGNTIYF
TRBJ1-1	12	-	-	TRBV7-2	TGTGCCAGCAGCTTTCGGTACACTGAAGCTTTCTTT	CASSFRYTEAFF
TRBJ1-2	13	-	-	TRBV6-5	TGTGCCAGCATGGGGCGACCAGCCTATGGCTACACCTTC	CASMGRPAYGYTF
TRBJ1-2	13	-	few	TRBV4-2	TGTGCCAGCAGCCAAGTCGATGGAGGCGGCTACACCTTC	CASSQVDGGGYTF
TRBJ1-6	14	-	-	TRBV6-6	TGTGCCAGCAGCGCATCGGGGGATAATTCACCCCTCCACTTT	CASSASGDNSPLHF
TRBJ1-1	12	TRBD1	-	TRBV7-2	TGTGCCAGCAGCCTAGACAGGGGTGAAGCTTTCTTT	CASSLDRGEAFF
TRBJ1-6	14	-	-	TRBV9	TGTGCCAGCAGCGTAGCATCCATTAATTCACCCCTCCACTTT	CASSVASINSPLHF
TRBJ1-1	15	-	-	TRBV7-9	TGTGCCAGCAGCTTAGCTGCACTTCCGAACACTGAAGCTTTCTTT	CASSLAALPNTEAFF
TRBJ1-5	14	TRBD1	-	TRBV4-2	TGTGCCAGCAGCCAAACACAGGGGGTAGAGCCCCAGCATTTT	CASSQTQGVEPQHF
TRBJ1-1	17	-	-	TRBV5-1	TGCGCCAGCAGCTTTTCAGTGCAGGGGCGGTCGAACACTGAAGCTTTCTTT	CASSFSVQGRSNTEAFF
TRBJ1-2	17	-	-	TRBV9	TGTGCCAGCAGCGCCCCGGGCTCGACAGGAAGAAACTATGGCTACACCTTC	CASSAPGSTGRNYGYTF
TRBJ2-2	15	-	once	TRBV5-1	TGCGCCAGCACCTGGGACTCGAAGAACACCGGGGAGCTGTTTTTT	CASTWDSKNTGELFF
TRBJ2-5	15	TRBD2	-	TRBV24-1	TGTGCCACCAGTGATGTACTAGCGGGGGTAGAGACCCAGTACTTC	CATSDVLAGVETQYF
TRBJ2-3	15	TRBD2	-	TRBV4-2	TGTGCCAGCAGCCAAGACTACCCGCGGGGGGATACGCAGTATTTT	CASSQDYPRGDTQYF